One sample yielded the 25 T cell receptor beta chains listed below, sequenced in a study of blood T cell repertoires in COVID-19. Assay: immunoSEQ multiplex PCR; the TCRdb copy retains only in-frame clones and omits some. Here the sample spans approximately 200,000 clones, roughly 84% being singletons. Material: peripheral blood. Source of these receptors: a woman aged 25-40 years who had recovered from COVID-19.

V is TRBV6-4 and J is TRBJ2-1; the D gene is possibly TRBD2 (6 bases). CDR3 size: 14 residues. With 4 bases removed from V and 8 bases from J, the gap between germline ends came to 15 bases. Looked up from germline, CDR1 is MRHNA and CDR2 is SNTAGT. This chain's CDR3 is CASSGRIGGDEQFF. CDR3 DNA: TGTGCCAGCAGTGGACGTATCGGCGGGGATGAGCAGTTCTTC.

The chain is built from TRBV18 and TRBJ1-2, with D unclear. The V end lost 3 bases, the J end lost 3 bases, and 14 bases lay between the germline ends. Germline assignment: CDR1 KGHSH and CDR2 LQKENI. This CDR3 is built from 15 residues. The CDR3 here is CASSPGVPGDYGYTF. Written as DNA, the CDR3 is TGTGCCAGCTCACCCGGGGTTCCCGGGGACTATGGCTACACCTTC.

V usage is TRBV5-5 and J usage is TRBJ1-6, with D unclear. This CDR3 is built from 15 residues. Germline values: CDR1 SGHKS, CDR2 YYEKEE (reference sequence). Deletions cut 4 bases from V and 4 bases from J, with 12 bases between. CDR3 in amino acids: CASSERTEYNSPLHF. The CDR3 nucleotides read TGTGCCAGCAGCGAGCGGACGGAATATAATTCACCCCTCCACTTT.

The chain joins TRBV6-4 to TRBJ1-5; D possibly corresponds to TRBD1 (6 bases). Germline V lookup: CDR1 MRHNA, CDR2 SNTAGT. The V and J ends lost 8 bases and 3 bases respectively, with 20 bases between them. This CDR3 comprises 16 residues. This CDR3 is CASLLGQGRDNQPQHF. The CDR3 DNA is TGTGCCAGCCTTCTGGGGCAGGGGAGGGACAATCAGCCCCAGCATTTT.

The chain uses TRBV2 and TRBJ1-2, with 10 bases that match TRBD1. Per the germline V gene, CDR1 is SNHLY and CDR2 is FYNNEI. V gave up 6 bases and J gave up 5 bases; unmatched junction bases: 6. The length of the CDR3 is 14 residues. Here the CDR3 DNA reads TGTGCCAGCAGGGGGACAGGGGCGTCATATGGCTACACCTTC. It is translated as CASRGTGASYGYTF.

The chain recombines TRBV11-2 with TRBJ2-7, with 9 bases matching TRBD1. V lost 4 bases, J lost 0 bases, and 7 bases stayed unmatched. Looked up from germline, CDR1 is SGHAT and CDR2 is FQNNGV. The CDR3 is made up of 16 amino acids. CDR3 bases: TGTGCCAGCAGCTCCCTCCGACAGGGGGGCTCCTACGAGCAGTACTTC. It translates to CASSSLRQGGSYEQYF.

V is TRBV10-1 and J is TRBJ2-1; possible D gene TRBD1, 6 bases. Trimming removed 7 bases at V and 5 bases at J, with 15 bases between. Germline-derived CDR1 and CDR2 are WNHNN and SYGVQD (reference sequence). The CDR3 extends over 14 amino acids. The CDR3 loop is CASKGTFPNNEQFF. The CDR3, as DNA: TGCGCCAGCAAAGGGACATTCCCCAACAATGAGCAGTTCTTC.

This chain connects TRBV5-4 to TRBJ1-6; D might be TRBD1 (6 bases). Germline CDR1 reads SGHNT; CDR2 reads YYREEE (reference sequence). This CDR3 has 14 residues. The V end was cut by 5 bases, the J end by 6 bases, with 12 bases between. CDR3 sequence reads: CASRRQDANSPLHF. As DNA, the CDR3 is TGTGCCAGCAGGAGACAGGACGCTAATTCACCCCTCCACTTT.

The chain uses TRBV6-6 and TRBJ2-6; a possible D gene is TRBD1 (5 bases). The V and J ends lost 8 bases and 0 bases respectively, with 14 bases between them. The CDR3 sequence is 16 residues long. CDR1 is MNHNY, CDR2 SVGAGI, per germline (reference sequence). The CDR3 reads CASESSDSSGANVLTF. CDR3 sequence (DNA): TGTGCCAGCGAATCCTCCGACAGCTCTGGGGCCAACGTCCTGACTTTC.

The chain combines TRBV10-3 with TRBJ2-7; D possibly corresponds to TRBD1 (5 bases). This CDR3 contains 13 residues. V shed 3 bases and J shed 2 bases, with 8 bases lying between them. Germline CDR1 and CDR2: ENHRY and SYGVKD. The CDR3 sequence: CAISDRVPYEQYF. DNA for the CDR3: TGTGCCATCAGTGACAGGGTCCCCTACGAGCAGTACTTC.

The chain carries TRBV6-5 and TRBJ2-7, with D possibly TRBD1 on 6 matching bases. Germline CDR1 reads MNHEY; CDR2 reads SVGAGI. The CDR3 has 16 residues. Trimming removed 2 bases at V and 1 base at J, with 15 bases between. DNA of the CDR3: TGTGCCAGCAGTTACCAACCGACAGGAGCGTCCTACGAGCAGTACTTC. Amino acids: CASSYQPTGASYEQYF.

The chain carries TRBV30 and TRBJ1-1; maybe TRBD1 (5 bases). Germline CDR1 reads GTSNPN; CDR2 reads SVGIG (reference sequence). Trimming stripped 3 bases from V and 11 bases from J, with 16 bases between. The CDR3 has 12 amino acids. As DNA, the CDR3 is TGTGCCTGGAGCCAAGGGGCCCTGGGGGCTTTCTTT. Translating it yields CAWSQGALGAFF.

This chain uses TRBV4-1 with TRBJ2-7, with 10 bases identical to TRBD2. Germline CDR1 reads MGHRA; CDR2 reads YSYEKL. Trimming took 4 bases from V and 0 from J; bases not matched to a gene: 3. CDR3 length: 15 amino acids. Written as DNA, the CDR3 is TGCGCCAGCAGCCCGAGACTAGCGGGCTCCTACGAGCAGTACTTC. Translated, it gives CASSPRLAGSYEQYF.

The chain's CDR3 is CASSEIAGEDTEAFF. The CDR3 DNA reads TGTGCCAGCAGTGAAATCGCAGGGGAAGACACTGAAGCTTTCTTT. The rearrangement joins TRBV6-1 to TRBJ1-1; tentative D call: TRBD1 (6 bases). V was cut by 2 bases and J by 3 bases, with 13 bases left in between. Germline V gene data show CDR1 as MNHNS and CDR2 as SASEGT. There are 15 residues in the CDR3.

V and J are TRBV3-1 (or the pseudogene TRBV3-2) and TRBJ2-7; 12 bases line up with TRBD2. Germline-derived CDR1 and CDR2 are LGHDT and YNNKEL (reference sequence). The J segment lost 1 base and the V segment lost 2 bases, leaving 6 bases of the junction unmatched. The CDR3 runs 17 residues. DNA of the CDR3: TGTGCCAGCAGCCAAAACCTAGCGGGAGGGCGGTCCTACGAGCAGTACTTC. It encodes CASSQNLAGGRSYEQYF.

The chain recombines TRBV28 with TRBJ2-7, with 12 bases matching TRBD1. The V gene end was trimmed by 6 bases and the J gene end by 6 bases; junction bases not matched to a gene: 12. The length of the CDR3 is 16 residues. Germline V gene data show CDR1 as MDHEN and CDR2 as SYDVKM. The DNA of the CDR3 is TGTGCCAGCAGCTCCGGGACAGGGGGCGCCTACTTCGAGCAGTACTTC. This encodes CASSSGTGGAYFEQYF.

The chain employs TRBV7-8 and TRBJ1-6; no clear D gene. Germline CDR1 reads SGHVS; CDR2 reads FQNEAQ. This CDR3 is built from 15 residues. V was clipped by 2 bases and J by 7 bases, with 12 bases between them. The CDR3, as DNA: TGTGCCAGCAGCTTACGAGCGGGGTCCAATTCACCCCTCCACTTT. Translating it yields CASSLRAGSNSPLHF.

This chain joins TRBV9 and TRBJ2-1; TRBD2 matches at 11 bases. The CDR3 contains 14 residues. Germline loops: CDR1 SGDLS, CDR2 YYNGEE. After removal of 10 bases from V and 0 bases from J, the junction contained 3 bases not matched to a gene. This CDR3 reads CASSGGNSYNEQFF. As DNA, the CDR3 is TGTGCCTCTAGCGGGGGGAACTCCTACAATGAGCAGTTCTTC.

The chain is built from TRBV15 and TRBJ2-3, with TRBD2 identical over 13 bases. The CDR3 spans 19 residues. The germline CDR1 and CDR2 sequences are LNHNV and YYDKDF (reference sequence). V shed 3 bases, J shed 2 bases, and the junction held 11 bases outside the gene matches. The CDR3 nucleotides are TGTGCCACCAGCAGTACGGGACTAGCGGGACCGAAACCCACAGATACGCAGTATTTT. Encoded protein: CATSSTGLAGPKPTDTQYF.

This rearrangement joins TRBV6-5 to TRBJ2-7; D is uncertain. The V and J ends lost 8 bases and 1 base respectively, with 18 bases between them. This CDR3 is built from 15 residues. Looked up from germline, CDR1 is MNHEY and CDR2 is SVGAGI. CDR3 protein: CASGESPPSSYEQYF. CDR3 bases: TGTGCCAGCGGAGAGAGTCCTCCCTCATCCTACGAGCAGTACTTC.

The chain employs TRBV27 and TRBJ2-5, with 7 nucleotides matching TRBD2. The CDR3 is made up of 16 amino acids. Germline V gene sequence: CDR1 MNHEY, CDR2 SMNVEV (reference sequence). V lost 5 bases and J lost 1; bases outside the gene matches: 10. The CDR3 sequence: CASSPSWGGAQETQYF. The DNA of the CDR3 is TGTGCCAGCAGTCCATCTTGGGGGGGAGCCCAAGAGACCCAGTACTTC.

This chain links TRBV9 with TRBJ2-7; a possible D gene is TRBD2 (5 bases). The CDR3 has 14 residues. Germline values: CDR1 SGDLS, CDR2 YYNGEE. Trimming left V 0 bases short and J 4 bases short, with 11 bases between. CDR3 loop: CASSVAAGGYEQYF. In DNA form, the CDR3 reads TGTGCCAGCAGCGTAGCGGCCGGAGGATACGAGCAGTACTTC.

This chain links TRBV5-1 with TRBJ1-2; a possible D gene is TRBD1 (5 bases). Germline V CDR1 and CDR2: SGHRS, YFSETQ. Deletions cut 6 bases from V and 2 bases from J, with 14 bases between. This CDR3 has 14 amino acids. CDR3 loop: CASKMLQGNYGYTF. Here the CDR3 DNA reads TGCGCCAGCAAAATGTTGCAGGGAAACTATGGCTACACCTTC.

This clone was seen only once. The chain uses TRBV12-3 or TRBV12-4 and TRBJ2-4; 7 nucleotides agree with TRBD2. The CDR3 extends over 13 amino acids. The ends lost 6 bases at V and 5 bases at J; junction bases unmatched: 4. CDR3 DNA sequence: TGTGCCAGCAGGCTAGCGGAGGAAAACATTCAGTACTTC. Translated, it gives CASRLAEENIQYF.

V gene TRBV2 combines with J gene TRBJ1-6; the D gene is possibly TRBD1 (6 bases). Germline V gives CDR1 SNHLY, CDR2 FYNNEI. Trimming took off 6 bases at V and 3 bases at J, with 12 bases between the two ends. The CDR3 length is 15 residues. DNA for the CDR3: TGTGCCAGCAGCGAGGACAGATTCTATAATTCACCCCTCCACTTT. This encodes CASSEDRFYNSPLHF. The variable domain in full, with the rest retrieved from reference TRBV2 and TRBJ1-6, is EPEVTQTPSHQVTQMGQEVILRCVPISNHLYFYWYRQILGQKVEFLVSFYNNEISEKSEIFDDQFSVERPDGSNFTLKIRSTKLEDSAMYFCASSEDRFYNSPLHFGNGTRLTVT.